This TCR beta chain was sequenced in a study of T-cell reconstitution after alpha-beta-depleted transplantation in children. Whole-study findings and limits: The origin of high day-60 TCRbeta diversity in some patients lay in surviving recipient T cells and thymic progenitors. Approximately two months post-transplant, alpha-beta T cells reportedly originated from several hundred expanded graft clones.

The V end lost 3 bases, the J end lost 0 bases, and 1 base lay between the germline ends. The germline gives CDR1 SQVTM, CDR2 ANQGSEA. CDR3 length: 11 residues. This clonotype has at least ten counts. No antigen is known for it. Unique molecular identifiers were incorporated during preparation of the TCRbeta library. One entry per CDR3 protein, called by TCRdb with MiXCR from the PCR reads. This sample has around 700,000 distinct CDR3 sequences, with 10% to 15% found just once. V and J are TRBV29-1 and TRBJ2-3; D not certain. This sequence originates from a girl aged 2-9 years with congenital amegakaryocytic thrombocytopenia, due to receive a stem cell transplant. This specimen consisted of PBMCs, obtained before TCRalphabeta/CD19-depleted stem cell transplant. CDR3 protein: CSVDSTDTQYF. DNA of the CDR3: TGCAGCGTTGACAGCACAGATACGCAGTATTTT.